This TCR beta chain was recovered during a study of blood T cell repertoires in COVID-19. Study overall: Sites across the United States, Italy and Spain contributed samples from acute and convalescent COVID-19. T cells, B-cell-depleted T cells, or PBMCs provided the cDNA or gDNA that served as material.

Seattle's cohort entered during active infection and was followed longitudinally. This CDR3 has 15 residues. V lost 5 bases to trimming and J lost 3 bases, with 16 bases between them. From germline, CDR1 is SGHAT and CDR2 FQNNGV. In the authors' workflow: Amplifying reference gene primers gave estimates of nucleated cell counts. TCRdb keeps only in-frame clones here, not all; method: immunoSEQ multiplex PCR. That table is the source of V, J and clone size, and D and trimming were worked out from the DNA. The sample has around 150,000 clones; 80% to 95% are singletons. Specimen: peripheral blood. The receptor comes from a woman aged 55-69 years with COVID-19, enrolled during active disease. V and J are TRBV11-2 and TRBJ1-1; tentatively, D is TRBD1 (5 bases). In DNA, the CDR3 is TGTGCCAGCAGCGTCGGAAGGGGTCTCGACACTGAAGCTTTCTTT. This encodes CASSVGRGLDTEAFF.